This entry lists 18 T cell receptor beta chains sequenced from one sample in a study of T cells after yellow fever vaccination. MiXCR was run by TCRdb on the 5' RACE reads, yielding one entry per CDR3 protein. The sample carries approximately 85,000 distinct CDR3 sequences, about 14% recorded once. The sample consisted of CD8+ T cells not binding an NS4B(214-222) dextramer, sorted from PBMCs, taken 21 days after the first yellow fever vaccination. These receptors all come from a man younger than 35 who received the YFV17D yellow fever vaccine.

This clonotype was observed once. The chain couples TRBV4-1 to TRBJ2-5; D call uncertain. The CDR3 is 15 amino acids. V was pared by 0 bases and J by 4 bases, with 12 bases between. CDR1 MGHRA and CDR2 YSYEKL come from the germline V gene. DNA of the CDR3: TGCGCCAGCAGCCAAGATCCGGGCGGTAGAGAGACCCAGTACTTC. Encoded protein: CASSQDPGGRETQYF.

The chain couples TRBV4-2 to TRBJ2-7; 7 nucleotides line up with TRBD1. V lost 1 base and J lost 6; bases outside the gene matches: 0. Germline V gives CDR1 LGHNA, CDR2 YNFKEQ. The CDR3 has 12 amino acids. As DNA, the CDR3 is TGTGCCAGCAGCCAAGGGACAGGCGAGCAGTACTTC. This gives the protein CASSQGTGEQYF.

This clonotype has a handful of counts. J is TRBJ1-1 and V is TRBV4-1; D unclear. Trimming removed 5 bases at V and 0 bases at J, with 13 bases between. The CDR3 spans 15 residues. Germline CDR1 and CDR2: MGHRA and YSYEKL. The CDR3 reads CASSIPGFMNTEAFF. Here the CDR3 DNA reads TGCGCCAGCAGCATCCCGGGGTTTATGAACACTGAAGCTTTCTTT.

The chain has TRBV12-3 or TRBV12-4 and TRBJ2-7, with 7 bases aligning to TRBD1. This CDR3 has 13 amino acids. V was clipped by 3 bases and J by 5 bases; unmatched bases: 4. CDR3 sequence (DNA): TGTGCCAGCAGTTTCCTAGGGACAGACGAGCAGTACGTC. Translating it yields CASSFLGTDEQYV.

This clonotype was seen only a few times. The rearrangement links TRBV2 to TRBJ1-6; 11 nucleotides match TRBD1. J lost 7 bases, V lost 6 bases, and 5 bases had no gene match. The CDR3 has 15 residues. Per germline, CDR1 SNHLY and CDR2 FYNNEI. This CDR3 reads CASRPGTGGNSPLHF. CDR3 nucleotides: TGTGCCAGCAGACCCGGGACAGGGGGAAATTCACCCCTCCACTTT. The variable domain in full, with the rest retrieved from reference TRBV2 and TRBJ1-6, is EPEVTQTPSHQVTQMGQEVILRCVPISNHLYFYWYRQILGQKVEFLVSFYNNEISEKSEIFDDQFSVERPDGSNFTLKIRSTKLEDSAMYFCASRPGTGGNSPLHFGNGTRLTVT.

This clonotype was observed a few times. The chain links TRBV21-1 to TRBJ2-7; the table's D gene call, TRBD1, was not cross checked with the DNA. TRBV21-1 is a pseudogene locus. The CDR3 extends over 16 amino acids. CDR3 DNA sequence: TGTGCCAGCAGCACCCGGGGACAGGGGGACACCTACGAGCAGTACTTC. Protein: CASSTRGQGDTYEQYF.

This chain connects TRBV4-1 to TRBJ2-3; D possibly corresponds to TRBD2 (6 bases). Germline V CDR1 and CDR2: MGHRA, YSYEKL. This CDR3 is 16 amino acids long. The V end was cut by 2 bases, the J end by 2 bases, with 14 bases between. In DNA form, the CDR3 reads TGCGCCAGCAGCCAACGTGGAGTAGCGGACACAGATACGCAGTATTTT. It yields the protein CASSQRGVADTDTQYF.

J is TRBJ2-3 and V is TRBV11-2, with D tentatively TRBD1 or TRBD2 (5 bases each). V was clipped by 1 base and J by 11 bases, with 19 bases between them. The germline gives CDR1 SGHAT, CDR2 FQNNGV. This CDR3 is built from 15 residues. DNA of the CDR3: TGTGCCAGCAGCTTAGTTTTGGGGGAGCCCCTCGAGCAGTATTTT. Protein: CASSLVLGEPLEQYF.

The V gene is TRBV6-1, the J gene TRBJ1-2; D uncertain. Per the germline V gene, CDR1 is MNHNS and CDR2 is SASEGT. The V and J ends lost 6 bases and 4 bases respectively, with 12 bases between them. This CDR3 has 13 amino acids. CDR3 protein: CASRETYRYGYTF. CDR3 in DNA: TGTGCCAGCAGGGAGACATACCGCTATGGCTACACCTTC.

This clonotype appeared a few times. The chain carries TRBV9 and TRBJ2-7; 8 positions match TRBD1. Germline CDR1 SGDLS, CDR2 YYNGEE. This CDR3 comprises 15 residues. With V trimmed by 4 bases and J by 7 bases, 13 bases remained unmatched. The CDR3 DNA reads TGTGCCAGCAGCCCATTGGGACAGGAGATGGGGGAGCAGTACTTC. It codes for CASSPLGQEMGEQYF.

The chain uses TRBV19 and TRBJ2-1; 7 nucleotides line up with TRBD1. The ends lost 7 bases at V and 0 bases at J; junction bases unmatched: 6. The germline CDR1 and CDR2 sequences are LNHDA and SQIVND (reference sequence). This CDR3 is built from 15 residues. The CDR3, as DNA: TGTGCCAGTACCCCAGACAGGGACTCCTACAATGAGCAGTTCTTC. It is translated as CASTPDRDSYNEQFF.

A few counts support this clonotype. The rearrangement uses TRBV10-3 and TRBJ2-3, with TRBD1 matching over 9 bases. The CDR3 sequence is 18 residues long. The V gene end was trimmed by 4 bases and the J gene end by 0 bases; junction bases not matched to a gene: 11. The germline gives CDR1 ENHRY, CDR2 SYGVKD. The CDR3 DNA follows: TGTGCCATCAGTGGGGGACAGGGCACAAAGTCTAGCACAGATACGCAGTATTTT. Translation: CAISGGQGTKSSTDTQYF.

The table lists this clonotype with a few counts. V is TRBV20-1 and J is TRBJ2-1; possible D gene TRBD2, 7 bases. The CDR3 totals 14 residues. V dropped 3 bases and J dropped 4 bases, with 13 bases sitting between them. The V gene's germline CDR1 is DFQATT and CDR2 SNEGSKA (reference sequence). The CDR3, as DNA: TGCAGTGCTAGGAGGGGGGGGGCTTACAATGAGCAGTTCTTC. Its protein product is CSARRGGAYNEQFF.

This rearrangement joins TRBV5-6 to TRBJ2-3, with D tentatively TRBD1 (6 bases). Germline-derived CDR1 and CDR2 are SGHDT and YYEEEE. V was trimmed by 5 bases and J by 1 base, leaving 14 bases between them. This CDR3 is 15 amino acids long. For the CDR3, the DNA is TGTGCCAGCAGGCCCAGGGGCTGGGGCACAGATACGCAGTATTTT. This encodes CASRPRGWGTDTQYF.

CDR3 protein: CASSYRTGRGEKLFF. In nucleotides, the CDR3 is TGTGCCAGCAGTTATCGAACAGGGCGGGGTGAAAAACTGTTTTTT. The chain couples TRBV6-7 to TRBJ1-4, with D perhaps matching TRBD1 (6 bases). TRBV6-7 is placed among ORFs of uncertain function. Trimming pared 3 bases from V and 7 bases from J, leaving 15 bases between. The CDR3 is made up of 15 amino acids.

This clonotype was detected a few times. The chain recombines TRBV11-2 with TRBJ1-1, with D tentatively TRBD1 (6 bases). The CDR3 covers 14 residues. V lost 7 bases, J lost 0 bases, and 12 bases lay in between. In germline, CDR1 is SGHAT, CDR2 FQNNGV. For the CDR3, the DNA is TGTGCCAGCAACCGAGGGGGAATGAACACTGAAGCTTTCTTT. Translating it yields CASNRGGMNTEAFF. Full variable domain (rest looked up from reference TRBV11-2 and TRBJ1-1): EAGVAQSPRYKIIEKRQSVAFWCNPISGHATLYWYQQILGQGPKLLIQFQNNGVVDDSQLPKDRFSAERLKGVDSTLKIQPAKLEDSAVYLCASNRGGMNTEAFFGQGTRLTVV.

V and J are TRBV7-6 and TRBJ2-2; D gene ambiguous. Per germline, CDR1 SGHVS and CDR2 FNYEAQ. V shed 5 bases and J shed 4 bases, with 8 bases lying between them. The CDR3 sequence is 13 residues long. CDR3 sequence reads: CASSRTVTGELFF. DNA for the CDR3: TGTGCCAGCAGCCGGACGGTCACCGGGGAGCTGTTTTTT. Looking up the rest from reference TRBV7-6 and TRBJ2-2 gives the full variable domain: GAGVSQSPRYKVTKRGQDVALRCDPISGHVSLYWYRQALGQGPEFLTYFNYEAQQDKSGLPNDRFSAERPEGSISTLTIQRTEQRDSAMYRCASSRTVTGELFFGEGSRLTVL.

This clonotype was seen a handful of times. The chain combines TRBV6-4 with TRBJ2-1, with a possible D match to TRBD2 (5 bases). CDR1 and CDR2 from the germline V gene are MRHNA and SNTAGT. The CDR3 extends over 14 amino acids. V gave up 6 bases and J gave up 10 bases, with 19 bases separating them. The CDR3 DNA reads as TGTGCCAGCAGCCGACGGACTGGCGTTGGAGAGCAGTTCTTC. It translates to CASSRRTGVGEQFF.